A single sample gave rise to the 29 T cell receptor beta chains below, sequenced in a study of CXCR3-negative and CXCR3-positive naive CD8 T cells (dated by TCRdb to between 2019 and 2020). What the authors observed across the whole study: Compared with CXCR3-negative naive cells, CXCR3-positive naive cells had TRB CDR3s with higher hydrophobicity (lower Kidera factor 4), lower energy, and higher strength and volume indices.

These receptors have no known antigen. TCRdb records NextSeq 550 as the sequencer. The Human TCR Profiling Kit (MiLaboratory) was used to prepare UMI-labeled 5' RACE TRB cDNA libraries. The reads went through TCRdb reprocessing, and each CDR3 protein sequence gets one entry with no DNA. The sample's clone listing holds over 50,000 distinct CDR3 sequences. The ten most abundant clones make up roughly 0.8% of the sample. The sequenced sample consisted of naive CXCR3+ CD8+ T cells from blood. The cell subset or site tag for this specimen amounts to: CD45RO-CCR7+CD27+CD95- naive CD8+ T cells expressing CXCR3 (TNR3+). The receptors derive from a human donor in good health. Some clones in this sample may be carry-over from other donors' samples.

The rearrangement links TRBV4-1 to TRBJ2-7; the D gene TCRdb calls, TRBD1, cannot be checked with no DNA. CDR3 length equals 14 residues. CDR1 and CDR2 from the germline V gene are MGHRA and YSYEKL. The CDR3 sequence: CASSHGPGSYEQYF.

The CDR3 sequence is CATSGGLNTEAFF. The V and J genes are TRBV24-1 and TRBJ1-1. This CDR3 spans 13 amino acids. Per the germline V gene, CDR1 is KGHDR and CDR2 is SFDVKD.

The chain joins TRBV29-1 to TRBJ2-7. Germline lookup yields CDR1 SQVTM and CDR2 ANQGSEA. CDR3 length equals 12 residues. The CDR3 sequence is CSVEISSYEQYF.

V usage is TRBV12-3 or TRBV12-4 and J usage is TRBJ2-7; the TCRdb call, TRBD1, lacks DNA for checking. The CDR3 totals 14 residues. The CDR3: CASKMPQGSYEQYF.

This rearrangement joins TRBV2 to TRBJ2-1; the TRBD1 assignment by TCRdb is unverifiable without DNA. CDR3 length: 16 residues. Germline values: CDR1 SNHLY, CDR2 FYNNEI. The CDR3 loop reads CASSERLGTGGNEQFF.

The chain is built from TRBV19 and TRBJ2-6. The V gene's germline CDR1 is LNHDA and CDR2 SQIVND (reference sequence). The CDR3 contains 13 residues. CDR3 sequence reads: CASSHSGANVLTF.

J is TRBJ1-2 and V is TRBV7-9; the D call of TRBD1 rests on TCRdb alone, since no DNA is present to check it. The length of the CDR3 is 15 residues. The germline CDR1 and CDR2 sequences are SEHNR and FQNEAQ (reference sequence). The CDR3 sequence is CASSSSTGANYGYTF.

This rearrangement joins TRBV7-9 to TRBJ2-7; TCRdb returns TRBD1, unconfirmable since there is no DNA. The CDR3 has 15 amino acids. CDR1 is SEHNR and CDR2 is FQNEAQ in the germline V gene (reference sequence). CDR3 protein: CASSFPGTGQDEQYF.

CDR3 residues: CASSPGQGENTEAFF. The V call is TRBV10-1, the J call TRBJ1-1; the D call from TCRdb, TRBD1, cannot be confirmed without DNA. Germline CDR1 WNHNN, CDR2 SYGVQD (reference sequence). CDR3 length: 15 amino acids.

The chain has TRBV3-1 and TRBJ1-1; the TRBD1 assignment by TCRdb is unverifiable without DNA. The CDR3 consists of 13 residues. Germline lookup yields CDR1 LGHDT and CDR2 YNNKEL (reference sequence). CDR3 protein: CASSERQGGSDFF.

The CDR3: CASTRGGWDEQFF. This chain uses TRBV19 with TRBJ2-1; the TCRdb call, TRBD2, lacks DNA for checking. There are 13 residues in the CDR3. CDR1 LNHDA and CDR2 SQIVND come from the germline V gene (reference sequence).

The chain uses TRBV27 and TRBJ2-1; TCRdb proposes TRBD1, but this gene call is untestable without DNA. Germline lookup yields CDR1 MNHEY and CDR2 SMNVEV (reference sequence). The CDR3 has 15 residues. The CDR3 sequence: CASSWDTPAYNEQLF.

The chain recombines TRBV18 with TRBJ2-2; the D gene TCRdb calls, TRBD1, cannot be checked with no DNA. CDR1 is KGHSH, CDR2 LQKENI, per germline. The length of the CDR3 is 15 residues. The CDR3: CASSAPREPTGELFF.

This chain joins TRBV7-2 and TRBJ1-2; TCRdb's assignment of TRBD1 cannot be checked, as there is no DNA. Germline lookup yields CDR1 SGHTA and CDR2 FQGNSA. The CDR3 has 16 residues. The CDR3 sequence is CASSSTGQGADYGYTF.

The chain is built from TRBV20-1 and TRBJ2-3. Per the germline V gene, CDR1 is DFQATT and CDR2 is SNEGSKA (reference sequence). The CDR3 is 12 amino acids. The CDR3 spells CSARDGRDTQYF.

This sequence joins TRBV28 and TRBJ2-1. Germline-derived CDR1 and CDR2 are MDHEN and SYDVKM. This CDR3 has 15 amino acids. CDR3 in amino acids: CASSLPGSSYNEQFF.

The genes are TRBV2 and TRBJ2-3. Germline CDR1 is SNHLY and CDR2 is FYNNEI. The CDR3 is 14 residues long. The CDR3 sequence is CASSRLFNTDTQYF.

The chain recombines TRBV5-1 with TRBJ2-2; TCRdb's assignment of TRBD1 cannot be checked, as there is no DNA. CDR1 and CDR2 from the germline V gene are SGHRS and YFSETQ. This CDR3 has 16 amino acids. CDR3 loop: CASSRVPWKGGGELFF.

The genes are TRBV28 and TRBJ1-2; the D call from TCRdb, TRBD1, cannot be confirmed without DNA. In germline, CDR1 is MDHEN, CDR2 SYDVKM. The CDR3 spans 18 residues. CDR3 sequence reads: CASSPRPGTGGIWYGYTF.

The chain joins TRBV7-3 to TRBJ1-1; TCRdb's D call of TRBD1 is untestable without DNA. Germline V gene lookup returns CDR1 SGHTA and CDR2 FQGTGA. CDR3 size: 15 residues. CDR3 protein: CASSLTGQGYTEAFF.

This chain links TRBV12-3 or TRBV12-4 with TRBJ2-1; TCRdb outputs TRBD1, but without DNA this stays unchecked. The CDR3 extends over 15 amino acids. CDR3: CATAAPSFSYNEQFF.

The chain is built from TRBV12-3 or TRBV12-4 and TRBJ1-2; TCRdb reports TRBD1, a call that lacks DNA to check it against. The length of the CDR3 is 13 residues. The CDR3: CASSIGTAYGYTF.

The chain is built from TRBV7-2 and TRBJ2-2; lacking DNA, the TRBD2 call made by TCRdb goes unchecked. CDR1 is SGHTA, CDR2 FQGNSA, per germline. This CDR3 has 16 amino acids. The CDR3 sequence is CASSLRDYPNTGELFF.

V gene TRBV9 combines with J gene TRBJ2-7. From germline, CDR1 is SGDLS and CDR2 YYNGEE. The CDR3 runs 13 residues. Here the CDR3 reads CASRVKSSYEQYF.

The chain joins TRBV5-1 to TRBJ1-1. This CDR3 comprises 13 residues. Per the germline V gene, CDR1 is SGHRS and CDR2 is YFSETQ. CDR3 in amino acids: CASSSGLNTEAFF.

CDR3 in amino acids: CATQPGEDGNQPQHF. The chain employs TRBV15 and TRBJ1-5; TCRdb designates TRBD1, a call that cannot be tested without DNA. CDR1 and CDR2 (germline): LNHNV, YYDKDF (reference sequence). The CDR3 loop spans 15 amino acids.

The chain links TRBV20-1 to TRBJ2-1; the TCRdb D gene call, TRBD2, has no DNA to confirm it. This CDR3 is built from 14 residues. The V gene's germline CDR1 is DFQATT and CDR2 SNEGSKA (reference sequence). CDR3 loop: CSAVSGRDYNEQFF.

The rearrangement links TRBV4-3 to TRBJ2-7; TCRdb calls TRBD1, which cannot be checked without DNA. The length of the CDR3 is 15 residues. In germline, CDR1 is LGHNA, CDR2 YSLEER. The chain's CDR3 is CASSQDGGSAYEQYF.

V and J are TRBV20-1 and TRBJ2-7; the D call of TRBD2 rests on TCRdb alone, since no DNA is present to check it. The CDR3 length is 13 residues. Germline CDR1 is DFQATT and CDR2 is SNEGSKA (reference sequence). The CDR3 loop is CSAPAGDSYEQYF.